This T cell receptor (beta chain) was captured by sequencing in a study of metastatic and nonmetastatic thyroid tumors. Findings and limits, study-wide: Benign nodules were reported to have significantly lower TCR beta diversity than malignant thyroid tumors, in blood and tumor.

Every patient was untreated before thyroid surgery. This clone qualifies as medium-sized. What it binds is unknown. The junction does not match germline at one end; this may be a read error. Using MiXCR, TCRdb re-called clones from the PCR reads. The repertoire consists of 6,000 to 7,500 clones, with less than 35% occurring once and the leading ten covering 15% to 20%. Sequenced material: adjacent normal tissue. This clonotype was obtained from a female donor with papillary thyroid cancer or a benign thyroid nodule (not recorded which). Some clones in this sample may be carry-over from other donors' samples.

This chain's CDR3 is CASSYPGGYGQYF. CDR3 DNA sequence: TGTGCCAGCAGTTACCCCGGCGGCTACGGGCAGTACTTC. The V and J genes are TRBV6-2 or TRBV6-3 and TRBJ2-7; D remains ambiguous. The CDR3 is 13 residues long. Germline V gene sequence: CDR1 MNHEY, CDR2 SVGEGT.